Listed below are T cell receptor beta chains from one sample, sequenced in a study of T cell responses to AZD1222 COVID-19 vaccine. The repertoire was sequenced with immunoSEQ multiplex PCR; TCRdb's copy has only in-frame clones and lacks some. Among fewer than 110,000 clones listed, 80% to 95% were seen once. This material consisted of peripheral blood, taken 28 days after the second AZD1222 dose. The source is an adult who received the AZD1222 COVID-19 vaccine. CDR3s include the opening cysteine and the closing phenylalanine or tryptophan. D genes are given only for firm matches. The listing skips clone size in some rows; elsewhere it reads once, few, many or a size class.

V	D	size	J	DNA	CDR3
TRBV29-1	NA	once	TRBJ1-5	TGCAGCGTGCAGGACAGCAATCAGCCCCAGCATTTT	CSVQDSNQPQHF
TRBV5-1	TRBD1	NA	TRBJ2-1	TGCGCCAGCAGCTTGCTACAGGGGATCAATGAGCAGTTCTTC	CASSLLQGINEQFF
TRBV29-1	TRBD2	NA	TRBJ2-7	TGCAGCGTTGGGGCTAGCGGGGGGAAATACGAGCAGTACTTC	CSVGASGGKYEQYF
TRBV7-9	NA	NA	TRBJ2-7	TGTGCCAGCAGCCTATCCGACGCCAACGAGCAGTACTTC	CASSLSDANEQYF
TRBV28	TRBD1	NA	TRBJ1-6	TGTGCCAGCACCGCTAGGGACAGGGCTAGCTCACCCCTCCACTTT	CASTARDRASSPLHF
TRBV19	TRBD1	NA	TRBJ1-5	TGTGCCAGTAGTACGACAGGGATTCAGCCCCAGCATTTT	CASSTTGIQPQHF
TRBV5-1	TRBD1	NA	TRBJ1-1	TGCGCCAGCAGCTACCGGACAGGGGCAGGGACTGAAGCTTTCTTT	CASSYRTGAGTEAFF
TRBV5-1	NA	NA	TRBJ2-7	TGCGCCAGCAGGGTGACTTGGGAAGGGGCCGAGCAGTACTTC	CASRVTWEGAEQYF
TRBV7-9	NA	NA	TRBJ2-1	TGTGCCAGCAGCTCACTATCGGTTTACAATGAGCAGTTCTTC	CASSSLSVYNEQFF
TRBV27	TRBD1	NA	TRBJ1-2	TGTGCCAGCAGTGTACAGGGGCGGGGCTACACCTTC	CASSVQGRGYTF
TRBV7-9	NA	NA	TRBJ2-3	TGTGCCAGCAGCTTGAGCCGCTCTAGCACAGATACGCAGTATTTT	CASSLSRSSTDTQYF
TRBV19	TRBD2	NA	TRBJ2-2	TGTGCCAGTAGTATTAGGACTAGCGGGAACACCGGGGAGCTGTTTTTT	CASSIRTSGNTGELFF
TRBV7-6	TRBD1	NA	TRBJ2-3	TGTGCCAGCAGCCCCGGACAGGGCCCAGATACGCAGTATTTT	CASSPGQGPDTQYF
TRBV12-3/TRBV12-4	NA	NA	TRBJ2-5	TGTGCCAGCAGTTCGGCGTGGGGAGAGACCCAGTACTTC	CASSSAWGETQYF
TRBV5-6	NA	NA	TRBJ2-6	TGTGCCAGCAGCTTGGGGGGGCACTCTGGGGCCAACGTCCTGACTTTC	CASSLGGHSGANVLTF
TRBV7-9	NA	NA	TRBJ1-4	TGTGCCAGTCGGAGGGGGAATGAAAAACTGTTTTTT	CASRRGNEKLFF